The present T cell receptor (beta chain) was sequenced within a study of blood T cells in healthy people across ages. For the study at large: Template switching retrieved approximately one barcoded beta molecule for each two T cells. Study observations and caveats: Diversity estimates from one million T cells were considered underestimates.

Alongside a J-beta primer mix, a sample-barcoded 5' primer served in a second PCR lasting about 6 to 12 cycles. Via MiXCR, TCRdb re-called the 5' RACE reads, giving one row per CDR3 protein. Of 1 million to 1.2 million distinct CDR3 sequences in the sample, roughly two fifths are singletons; the top ten hold roughly 13%. The CDR3 has 10 residues. CDR1 is SQVTM, CDR2 ANQGSEA, per germline. Per-sample yields of isolated PBMCs were at least 6 million. About this clonotype itself: The antigen remains undetermined.

This receptor was obtained from a man in his late teens or twenties in good health. The V gene is TRBV29-1, the J gene TRBJ2-7; no firm D call. The J call may be wrong; the DNA end is better matched by TRBJ2-5. The sequencing input was blood. CDR3 coding DNA: TGCAGCGTGGGTAGAGGGACCCAGTACTTC. Protein product: CSVGRGTQYF.